What follows is one T cell receptor beta chain and its context. These data belong to a study of blood T cell repertoires in COVID-19. Patients of the Seattle cohort, enrolled during active infection, were followed longitudinally. Repertoires were generated with immunoSEQ multiplex PCR, while TCRdb's copy carries only in-frame clones and drops some. The sample holds a few hundred thousand clones, about 88% seen once. The J segment lost 15 bases and the V segment lost 7 bases, leaving 9 bases of the junction unmatched. The CDR3 consists of 11 residues. CDR1 and CDR2 from the germline V gene are LNHDA and SQIVND (reference sequence).

The rearrangement uses TRBV19 and TRBJ2-1; 7 nucleotides line up with TRBD2. The TCR comes from a woman aged 70-85 years with COVID-19, enrolled during active disease. The material sequenced was peripheral blood. In DNA form, the CDR3 reads TGTGCCAGTATTTACCGGGGGGTACGGTTCTTC. Translation: CASIYRGVRFF. Looking up the rest from reference TRBV19 and TRBJ2-1 gives the full variable domain: DGGITQSPKYLFRKEGQNVTLSCEQNLNHDAMYWYRQDPGQGLRLIYYSQIVNDFQKGDIAEGYSVSREKKESFPLTVTSAQKNPTAFYLCASIYRGVRFFGPGTRLTVL.